This T cell receptor beta chain was retrieved from a study of vaccination and CD4 T cells after COVID-19. Whole-study context: In the convalescent cohort, there were six males and four females, two of them Hispanic.

The ends were cut back, 5 bases at V and 1 base at J, with 18 bases in the middle. Germline V CDR1 and CDR2: DFQATT, SNEGSKA (reference sequence). The CDR3 length is 15 residues. With the Oncomine TCR Beta short-read assay, DNA from cultured CD4+ T cells was sequenced. Someone extracted genomic DNA from cultured CD4+ T cells. TCRdb called the PCR reads again in MiXCR, with one record for every CDR3 protein. The sample has thousands of distinct CDR3 sequences, roughly 23% seen once. Sample treatment: roughly 11-day PBMC culture with coronavirus spike peptide pools or control peptides (ViraFEST assay). With regard to this clonotype: Its antigen remains unidentified.

The TCR comes from a human donor who had recovered from COVID-19. The sample taken for sequencing was CD4+ T cells from blood, cultured in vitro. This chain joins TRBV20-1 and TRBJ2-7; possible D gene TRBD1, 6 bases. DNA for the CDR3: TGCAGTGCTTTGGACAGCCGTGGTTCATCCTACGAGCAGTACTTC. Its translation is CSALDSRGSSYEQYF.